This T cell receptor beta chain was sequenced in a study of early T cells in non-severe SARS-CoV-2 infection. Across the whole study: Sequenced bulk RNA came from whole blood that was unsorted, and chains were unpaired.

Study findings and constraints: Private and CD4 specificities were missed by VDJdb matching, skewed to anti-spike CD8.

Trimming took 7 bases from V and 6 from J; bases not matched to a gene: 25. The CDR3 is 19 residues long. Germline V gene sequence: CDR1 MNHNS, CDR2 SASEGT. Comment on this clonotype: The antigen is not known.

Unique molecular identifiers tagged individual cDNA molecules. TCRdb called the 5' RACE reads again in MiXCR, with one record for every CDR3 protein. The profile shows some 77,000 distinct CDR3 sequences, 8.5% to 10% of them singletons. The sequence was collected from an adult who was a healthcare worker with PCR-confirmed SARS-CoV-2 infection or an uninfected control (not recorded which). The genes are TRBV6-1 and TRBJ1-2; 8 bases are a match to TRBD1. The material sequenced was whole blood. The CDR3 here is CASKLGQGAGSPLFHGYTF. DNA of the CDR3: TGTGCCAGCAAATTAGGACAGGGCGCAGGTAGCCCACTATTCCATGGCTACACCTTC.